The entry below gives a single T cell receptor beta chain sequence along with its context. No antigen is known for it. The data are from a study of a mutant IDH1 vaccine in newly diagnosed glioma. The wider study: At week 47 came visit V13, while visit V12 had come at week 35.

Sequenced by immunoSEQ multiplex PCR; TCRdb stores in-frame clones only, minus some. This table holds tens of thousands of clones, 84% found once. Indicated time point: week 35, safety follow-up. It was 300 ug of mutant IDH1 20-mer peptide that made up each vaccine dose, given with topical imiquimod. The astrocytomas were IDH1-mutant, ATRX-negative, and WHO grade 3 or 4. Study results and limitations: It seemed that pseudoprogression was not linked to changes in the top peripheral T cell clonotypes.

The material sequenced was PBMCs, taken from a glioma patient whose treatment included an IDH1 peptide vaccine. The sequence was collected from a man aged 25 to 40 with glioma.

The CDR3 sequence is CATSRGFDRPSTDTQYF. CDR3 bases: TGTGCCACCAGCAGAGGTTTTGACAGACCTAGCACAGATACGCAGTATTTT. J is TRBJ2-3 and V is TRBV15; D perhaps matches TRBD1 (5 bases). With 1 base removed from V and 0 bases from J, the gap between germline ends came to 14 bases. CDR3 size: 17 residues. Germline V lookup: CDR1 LNHNV, CDR2 YYDKDF (reference sequence). Looking up the rest from reference TRBV15 and TRBJ2-3 gives the full variable domain: DAMVIQNPRYQVTQFGKPVTLSCSQTLNHNVMYWYQQKSSQAPKLLFHYYDKDFNNEADTPDNFQSRRPNTSFCFLDIRSPGLGDTAMYLCATSRGFDRPSTDTQYFGPGTRLTVL.